One and the same sample provided the 30 T cell receptor beta chains below, sequenced in a study of blood T cell repertoires in COVID-19. Generated by immunoSEQ multiplex PCR, the TCRdb table keeps only in-frame clones and is missing some. This table has some 300,000 clones, approximately 86% appearing once. Input material: peripheral blood. The receptor set was obtained from an older man with acute or convalescent COVID-19.

The gene calls are TRBV6-2 or TRBV6-3 and TRBJ2-2; 7 bases are shared with TRBD1. CDR3 size: 16 residues. Germline CDR1 MNHEY, CDR2 SVGEGT. The V segment lost 5 bases and the J segment 0 bases; nucleotides outside the gene matches: 6. This CDR3 reads CASSTPGTANTGELFF. For the CDR3, the DNA is TGTGCCAGCAGTACCCCCGGGACAGCGAACACCGGGGAGCTGTTTTTT.

The chain employs TRBV4-1 and TRBJ2-1; 8 bases map to TRBD2. This CDR3 is 18 amino acids long. Trimming at V came to 2 bases and at J to 0 bases, leaving 9 bases not matched to a gene. Germline lookup yields CDR1 MGHRA and CDR2 YSYEKL. CDR3 sequence: CASSQRQLAVRSYNEQFF. The DNA for the CDR3 is TGCGCCAGCAGCCAACGCCAACTAGCGGTACGCTCCTACAATGAGCAGTTCTTC.

J is TRBJ1-2 and V is TRBV23-1, with D maybe TRBD1 (5 bases). TRBV23-1 qualifies as an ORF whose function is uncertain. The CDR3 has 13 residues. Trimming took 2 bases from V and 5 from J, leaving 9 bases between them. For the CDR3, the DNA is TGCGCCAGCAGTCAAGGACAAGTATATGGCTACACCTTC. It encodes CASSQGQVYGYTF.

The rearrangement links TRBV19 to TRBJ2-2, with 9 bases aligning to TRBD1. This CDR3 region has 15 residues. Looked up from germline, CDR1 is LNHDA and CDR2 is SQIVND (reference sequence). V was clipped by 5 bases and J by 13 bases; unmatched bases: 14. The CDR3, as DNA: TGTGCCAGTAGTGGGACCGGGACAGGGAATTTGGGGCTGTTTTTT. It translates to CASSGTGTGNLGLFF.

The V and J genes are TRBV18 and TRBJ1-6, with 8 bases fitting TRBD1. The germline CDR1 and CDR2 sequences are KGHSH and LQKENI. The CDR3 extends over 15 amino acids. The V segment lost 0 bases and the J segment 7 bases; nucleotides outside the gene matches: 2. The CDR3 loop reads CASSPPRGQNSPLHF. CDR3 coding DNA: TGTGCCAGCTCACCACCCAGGGGGCAGAATTCACCCCTCCACTTT.

This chain links TRBV5-1 with TRBJ1-5; tentative D call: TRBD1 (5 bases). Germline CDR1 SGHRS, CDR2 YFSETQ. The V gene lost 0 bases and the J gene lost 8 bases, with 15 bases spanning the gap. The CDR3 runs to 15 residues. CDR3 residues: CASSLAGGPGEPQHF. The CDR3 region has the DNA TGCGCCAGCAGCTTGGCGGGGGGTCCCGGTGAGCCCCAGCATTTT. The entire variable domain, with the rest obtained from reference TRBV5-1 and TRBJ1-5, is as follows: KAGVTQTPRYLIKTRGQQVTLSCSPISGHRSVSWYQQTPGQGLQFLFEYFSETQRNKGNFPGRFSGRQFSNSRSEMNVSTLELGDSALYLCASSLAGGPGEPQHFGDGTRLSIL.

The V call is TRBV19, the J call TRBJ1-1; the D is unclear. This CDR3 region has 13 residues. With 7 bases removed from V and 1 base from J, the gap between germline ends came to 10 bases. Germline V gene data show CDR1 as LNHDA and CDR2 as SQIVND (reference sequence). CDR3 protein: CASKRGKNTEAFF. CDR3 nucleotides: TGTGCCAGTAAGAGAGGAAAGAACACTGAAGCTTTCTTT. The variable domain in full, completed from reference TRBV19 and TRBJ1-1, reads DGGITQSPKYLFRKEGQNVTLSCEQNLNHDAMYWYRQDPGQGLRLIYYSQIVNDFQKGDIAEGYSVSREKKESFPLTVTSAQKNPTAFYLCASKRGKNTEAFFGQGTRLTVV.

As for this clone: Other DNA sequences from this sample encode an identical CDR3 as well. V usage is TRBV5-1 and J usage is TRBJ2-2; the match to TRBD1 covers 7 bases. CDR1 and CDR2 (germline): SGHRS, YFSETQ. There are 15 residues in the CDR3. Germline trimming cut 2 bases from V and 2 bases from J; bases unmatched to any gene: 3. The CDR3 coding sequence is TGCGCCAGCAGCTTACAGGGGCCCAACACCGGGGAGCTGTTTTTT. It translates to CASSLQGPNTGELFF.

To note about this clone: Other DNA sequences in this specimen translate into the identical CDR3. The chain is built from TRBV4-2 and TRBJ2-1; TRBD2 agrees at 8 bases. This CDR3 region has 15 residues. Germline loops: CDR1 LGHNA, CDR2 YNFKEQ. With V trimmed by 1 base and J by 4 bases, 3 bases remained unmatched. CDR3 sequence: CASSQGLAGYNEQFF. For the CDR3, the DNA is TGTGCCAGCAGCCAAGGGCTAGCGGGTTACAATGAGCAGTTCTTC.

This rearrangement joins TRBV7-2 to TRBJ2-7; a possible D gene is TRBD2 (5 bases). V was pared by 5 bases and J by 4 bases, with 12 bases between. Germline V gene lookup returns CDR1 SGHTA and CDR2 FQGNSA. The CDR3 length is 13 residues. The CDR3 region has the DNA TGTGCCAGCAGCCCGACCGGGGTTTACGAGCAGTACTTC. Protein: CASSPTGVYEQYF.

The chain links TRBV28 to TRBJ1-1, with a weak D call TRBD1 (6 bases). Trimming removed 4 bases from V and 1 base from J, with 19 bases in between. The CDR3 totals 17 residues. Germline V gene lookup returns CDR1 MDHEN and CDR2 SYDVKM. Written as DNA, the CDR3 is TGTGCCAGCAGTTCCGAGTTTCTAGGGGGTTGGAACACTGAAGCTTTCTTT. Residues: CASSSEFLGGWNTEAFF.

This clone was detected ten times or more. The chain carries TRBV7-2 and TRBJ2-3; 9 bases match TRBD2. Germline assignment: CDR1 SGHTA and CDR2 FQGNSA. The CDR3 consists of 16 residues. J was trimmed by 6 bases and V by 2 bases; bases with no gene match: 9. The CDR3: CASSLSGAGGQDTQYF. As DNA, the CDR3 is TGTGCCAGCAGCTTAAGCGGAGCGGGGGGCCAGGATACGCAGTATTTT. Filled out from reference TRBV7-2 and TRBJ2-3, the complete variable domain reads GAGVSQSPSNKVTEKGKDVELRCDPISGHTALYWYRQSLGQGLEFLIYFQGNSAPDKSGLPSDRFSAERTGGSVSTLTIQRTQQEDSAVYLCASSLSGAGGQDTQYFGPGTRLTVL.

This sequence joins TRBV12-3 or TRBV12-4 and TRBJ2-7; tentatively, D is TRBD2 (6 bases). Between the trimmed V and J ends, which lost 3 bases and 5 bases, there was a span of 11 bases. The CDR3 has 13 residues. The CDR3: CASSFFGGHEQYF. For the CDR3, the DNA is TGTGCCAGCAGTTTTTTCGGGGGTCACGAGCAGTACTTC.

The CDR3 nucleotides read TGTGCCAGCAGCCTCACACCGGGGGCCAACGTCCTGACTTTC. This codes for CASSLTPGANVLTF. This rearrangement joins TRBV9 to TRBJ2-6; D is uncertain. V was clipped by 4 bases and J by 4 bases, with 9 bases between them. Germline loops: CDR1 SGDLS, CDR2 YYNGEE. CDR3 size: 14 residues.

The chain has TRBV3-1 (or the pseudogene TRBV3-2) and TRBJ1-4; perhaps TRBD1 as D (6 bases). The V gene's germline CDR1 is LGHDT and CDR2 YNNKEL (reference sequence). V gave up 6 bases and J gave up 2 bases, with 7 bases separating them. There are 13 residues in the CDR3. CDR3 in DNA: TGTGCCAGCAGGGACAGCACTAATGAAAAACTGTTTTTT. As protein: CASRDSTNEKLFF.

The genes are TRBV3-1 (or the pseudogene TRBV3-2) and TRBJ1-2; 8 nucleotides line up with TRBD1. J gave up 8 bases and V 3 bases, and 5 bases lay outside the gene matches. The germline gives CDR1 LGHDT, CDR2 YNNKEL (reference sequence). There are 13 residues in the CDR3. The CDR3 bases are TGTGCCAGCAGCCACGACAGGGGCCAAGGCTACACCTTC. Translating it yields CASSHDRGQGYTF.

J is TRBJ2-2 and V is TRBV18, with 8 bases fitting TRBD2. CDR1 KGHSH and CDR2 LQKENI come from the germline V gene. This CDR3 region has 16 residues. The V segment lost 1 base and the J segment 0 bases; nucleotides outside the gene matches: 1. The CDR3 loop is CASSPRTSPNTGELFF. CDR3 sequence (DNA): TGTGCCAGCTCACCACGGACTAGCCCGAACACCGGGGAGCTGTTTTTT.

This chain joins TRBV6-5 and TRBJ2-7, with 7 bases lining up with TRBD1. CDR3 length: 13 residues. Trimming took 4 bases from V and 6 from J; bases not matched to a gene: 6. Germline CDR1 and CDR2: MNHEY and SVGAGI. The CDR3 loop reads CASSSDRALEQYF. The CDR3 DNA follows: TGTGCCAGCAGTTCAGACAGGGCGCTCGAGCAGTACTTC.

This chain uses TRBV2 with TRBJ1-2; 7 bases line up with TRBD1. The CDR3 contains 13 residues. The V gene end was trimmed by 4 bases and the J gene end by 8 bases; junction bases not matched to a gene: 7. The germline V gene has CDR1 SNHLY and CDR2 FYNNEI. CDR3 DNA: TGTGCCAGCAGTGTGGCCAGGGGGGTAGGCTACACCTTC. Translating gives CASSVARGVGYTF.

This chain links TRBV12-3 or TRBV12-4 with TRBJ1-1, with D unresolved. There are 13 residues in the CDR3. Trimming took 6 bases from V and 0 from J, leaving 8 bases between them. The CDR3 reads CASSHLMNTEAFF. The CDR3 DNA sequence: TGTGCCAGCAGCCACCTAATGAACACTGAAGCTTTCTTT.

The chain recombines TRBV5-1 with TRBJ1-6; TRBD1 aligns across 9 bases. The germline gives CDR1 SGHRS, CDR2 YFSETQ. The ends lost 0 bases at V and 6 bases at J; junction bases unmatched: 1. There are 15 residues in the CDR3. Written as DNA, the CDR3 is TGCGCCAGCAGCTTGGGGGACAGGGTTAATTCACCCCTCCACTTT. It yields the protein CASSLGDRVNSPLHF.

The rearrangement joins TRBV6-5 to TRBJ1-5; D perhaps matches TRBD1 (5 bases). The germline V gene has CDR1 MNHEY and CDR2 SVGAGI. The CDR3 contains 13 residues. V was shortened by 7 bases and J by 3 bases, with 10 bases between the two germline ends. The CDR3 loop is CASTPGSNQPQHF. As DNA, the CDR3 is TGTGCCAGCACCCCAGGGTCCAATCAGCCCCAGCATTTT.

This chain connects TRBV24-1 to TRBJ2-1; the D gene is possibly TRBD1 (6 bases). Germline V gives CDR1 KGHDR, CDR2 SFDVKD. Trimming took 3 bases from V and 9 from J, leaving 23 bases between them. The CDR3 runs to 17 residues. CDR3 DNA sequence: TGTGCCACCAGTGATCCGTCGACAGGACTGGGCTCGGGTGAGCAGTTCTTC. As protein: CATSDPSTGLGSGEQFF.

The chain combines TRBV27 with TRBJ1-1; a possible D gene is TRBD1 (5 bases). V was shortened by 2 bases and J by 0 bases, with 19 bases between the two germline ends. The germline V gene has CDR1 MNHEY and CDR2 SMNVEV (reference sequence). There are 18 residues in the CDR3. The CDR3 protein is CASSLGPGRRGMNTEAFF. Written as DNA, the CDR3 is TGTGCCAGCAGTTTAGGGCCAGGGAGGAGGGGAATGAACACTGAAGCTTTCTTT.

The J gene is TRBJ1-2, the V gene TRBV3-1 (or the pseudogene TRBV3-2); D gene uncertain. The CDR3 loop spans 12 amino acids. V was pared by 4 bases and J by 7 bases, with 10 bases between. CDR1 is LGHDT and CDR2 is YNNKEL in the germline V gene (reference sequence). The CDR3 protein is CASSPGEAGYTF. The CDR3 region has the DNA TGTGCCAGCAGCCCCGGAGAAGCTGGCTACACCTTC.

This clone was observed a few times. This chain joins TRBV28 and TRBJ1-6; no firm D call. Germline-derived CDR1 and CDR2 are MDHEN and SYDVKM. The CDR3 totals 14 residues. The ends were cut back, 6 bases at V and 0 bases at J, with 6 bases in the middle. The CDR3 region has the DNA TGTGCCAGCAGCCTGTTCTCCTATAATTCACCCCTCCACTTT. This codes for CASSLFSYNSPLHF.

This chain uses TRBV15 with TRBJ1-3, with 7 nucleotides matching TRBD1. This CDR3 is 16 amino acids long. In germline, CDR1 is LNHNV, CDR2 YYDKDF (reference sequence). Trimming cost V 4 bases and J 0 bases; bases outside gene matches: 6. This CDR3 is CATSNRQGDSGNTIYF. The CDR3 DNA reads as TGTGCCACCAGCAACCGACAGGGAGACTCTGGAAACACCATATATTTT.

This CDR3 is CASSEGASGSETQYF. As DNA, the CDR3 is TGTGCCAGCAGTGAAGGGGCTAGCGGGAGTGAGACCCAGTACTTC. V gene TRBV2 combines with J gene TRBJ2-5; 10 positions agree with TRBD2. The V gene end was trimmed by 1 base and the J gene end by 5 bases; junction bases not matched to a gene: 4. CDR3 length equals 15 residues. Germline-derived CDR1 and CDR2 are SNHLY and FYNNEI.

This clone has a handful of counts. In DNA form, the CDR3 reads TGTGCCAGCAGCTTGGGAGAAGCGGTAGAGACCCAGTACTTC. It codes for CASSLGEAVETQYF. The chain recombines TRBV5-5 with TRBJ2-5; TRBD2 is a possible D gene (5 bases). The germline V and J ends were trimmed by 0 bases and 4 bases, with 10 bases remaining between them. The CDR3 has 14 amino acids. Germline values: CDR1 SGHKS, CDR2 YYEKEE (reference sequence).

The rearrangement joins TRBV27 to TRBJ2-7; D is possibly TRBD2 (6 bases). This CDR3 region has 13 residues. Deletions cut 6 bases from V and 2 bases from J, with 11 bases between. Germline V CDR1 and CDR2: MNHEY, SMNVEV (reference sequence). CDR3 in DNA: TGTGCCAGCAGGAGTAGCGGTCCCTACGAGCAGTACTTC. Amino acids: CASRSSGPYEQYF.